Listed here are 9 T cell receptor beta chains from one sample, sequenced in a study of cytomegalovirus exposure and HLA in healthy donors (dated by TCRdb to the late 2010s). Libraries came from the immunoSEQ multiplex PCR assay. For the multiplex PCR, a mixture combining 60 forward primers for TCR Vbeta segments and 13 reverse primers for TCR Jbeta segments was used. TCRdb mirrors the immuneACCESS table, restricted to in-frame sequences. Some clones are absent from its copies; in checked studies, under half trace to an unresolved V gene, and the reason for the others is unknown. Here the sample has roughly 110,000 clones; around 77% occur a single time. The ten largest account for 9.5% to 12% of the sample. The material sequenced was PBMCs. The source is a man aged 40-49 years in good health and CMV-seropositive.

This chain links TRBV19 with TRBJ1-2; a weak D match, TRBD1 (6 bases). Germline CDR1 LNHDA, CDR2 SQIVND (reference sequence). The CDR3 spans 14 residues. V gave up 2 bases and J gave up 0 bases, with 7 bases separating them. CDR3 residues: CASSISGANYGYTF. As DNA, the CDR3 is TGTGCCAGTAGTATATCAGGGGCTAACTATGGCTACACCTTC.

The J gene is TRBJ2-1, the V gene TRBV9; a weak D match, TRBD2 (5 bases). CDR1 and CDR2 from the germline V gene are SGDLS and YYNGEE. The CDR3 has 14 residues. V was cut by 3 bases and J by 4 bases, with 11 bases left in between. CDR3 residues: CASSEPGFYNEQFF. In nucleotides, the CDR3 is TGTGCCAGCAGCGAACCGGGGTTTTACAATGAGCAGTTCTTC.

This clone has just one count. This sequence joins TRBV19 and TRBJ2-4; 7 positions agree with TRBD1. The CDR3 runs to 13 residues. V lost 6 bases, J lost 6 bases, and 5 bases stayed unmatched. Germline V gene data show CDR1 as LNHDA and CDR2 as SQIVND (reference sequence). This CDR3 is CASRMGTVNIQYF. CDR3 in DNA: TGTGCCAGTAGAATGGGGACAGTAAACATTCAGTACTTC.

This sequence joins TRBV7-2 and TRBJ2-3; D not certain. Per germline, CDR1 SGHTA and CDR2 FQGNSA. The CDR3 has 11 amino acids. V gave up 4 bases and J gave up 6 bases, with 5 bases separating them. The CDR3 DNA is TGTGCCAGCAGCTCGGTTGATACGCAGTATTTT. Its protein product is CASSSVDTQYF. Full variable domain (remainder filled in from reference TRBV7-2 and TRBJ2-3): GAGVSQSPSNKVTEKGKDVELRCDPISGHTALYWYRQSLGQGLEFLIYFQGNSAPDKSGLPSDRFSAERTGGSVSTLTIQRTQQEDSAVYLCASSSVDTQYFGPGTRLTVL.

This clone has a single count. The chain couples TRBV11-2 to TRBJ2-7, with 11 bases lining up with TRBD2. Germline V CDR1 and CDR2: SGHAT, FQNNGV. J was trimmed by 5 bases and V by 2 bases; bases with no gene match: 5. CDR3 length: 15 amino acids. CDR3 in amino acids: CASSLLAGGFHEQYF. As DNA, the CDR3 is TGTGCCAGCAGCTTATTAGCGGGGGGGTTCCACGAGCAGTACTTC.

This chain connects TRBV28 to TRBJ1-5; D uncertain. This CDR3 region has 15 residues. Trimming removed 6 bases from V and 0 bases from J, with 12 bases in between. CDR1 MDHEN and CDR2 SYDVKM come from the germline V gene. The DNA for the CDR3 is TGTGCCAGCAGAGCGGGAGGAATTAGCAATCAGCCCCAGCATTTT. Translation gives CASRAGGISNQPQHF.

The chain has TRBV5-1 and TRBJ2-2; 9 bases are a match to TRBD2. V trimming: 5 bases; J trimming: 0 bases; junction bases outside the gene matches: 2. The CDR3 has 15 amino acids. Germline CDR1 is SGHRS and CDR2 is YFSETQ. CDR3 nucleotide sequence: TGCGCCAGCAGGCGCGGGGGGGCGAACACCGGGGAGCTGTTTTTT. It translates to CASRRGGANTGELFF.

The V call is TRBV6-6, the J call TRBJ1-6, with a weak D call TRBD1 (6 bases). CDR1 and CDR2 (germline): MNHNY, SVGAGI (reference sequence). The V gene lost 0 bases and the J gene lost 4 bases, with 10 bases spanning the gap. The CDR3 consists of 16 residues. CDR3 sequence reads: CASSYSSGVYNSPLHF. In nucleotides, the CDR3 is TGTGCCAGCAGTTACTCTTCAGGGGTTTATAATTCACCCCTCCACTTT.

Only one count was recorded for this clone. The chain combines TRBV7-8 with TRBJ2-1; possible D gene TRBD2, 5 bases. Trimming removed 6 bases at V and 8 bases at J, with 17 bases between. Germline lookup yields CDR1 SGHVS and CDR2 FQNEAQ. This CDR3 has 14 residues. CDR3 sequence (DNA): TGTGCCAGCAGTTTACCAGGAGGATTCCATGAGCAGTTCTTC. It specifies CASSLPGGFHEQFF.